The 3 T cell receptor delta chains listed next were all sequenced from one sample in a study of TRDV2 sequences in healthy donors. TCRdb reanalysed the PCR reads via CATT. This sample has over 2,000 delta-chain clones, with around 63% found just once. Sequencing used Vd2+ gamma-delta T cells from blood. These receptors came from a human donor in good health.

This clone is judged large. This sequence joins TRDV2 and TRDJ1; TRDD3 matches 8 bases. The ends lost 3 bases at V and 0 bases at J; junction bases unmatched: 11. The CDR3 spans 17 residues. CDR1 GEAIGNYY and CDR2 EKD come from the germline V gene. The CDR3 DNA is TGTGCCTGTGACGAATTACTGGGGGCCACTAACACCGATAAACTCATCTTT. It codes for CACDELLGATNTDKLIF.

V gene TRDV2 combines with J gene TRDJ1, with D perhaps matching TRDD2 (6 bases). Germline V gene data show CDR1 as GEAIGNYY and CDR2 as EKD. This CDR3 comprises 16 residues. V was pared by 4 bases and J by 3 bases, with 20 bases between. The CDR3 DNA sequence: TGTGCCTGTGATCCCCTTCCCGGCCAAGGGGCCGATAAACTCATCTTT. This gives the protein CACDPLPGQGADKLIF.

This clone showed up just a few times. The genes are TRDV2 and TRDJ3, with 11 bases matching TRDD3. Germline V gene sequence: CDR1 GEAIGNYY, CDR2 EKD. CDR3 length: 18 residues. V was pared by 1 base and J by 1 base, with 2 bases of the junction left unmatched. CDR3 bases: TGTGCCTGTGACACTGGGGGATACGCATCCTGGGACACCCGACAGATGTTTTTC. Translating it yields CACDTGGYASWDTRQMFF.